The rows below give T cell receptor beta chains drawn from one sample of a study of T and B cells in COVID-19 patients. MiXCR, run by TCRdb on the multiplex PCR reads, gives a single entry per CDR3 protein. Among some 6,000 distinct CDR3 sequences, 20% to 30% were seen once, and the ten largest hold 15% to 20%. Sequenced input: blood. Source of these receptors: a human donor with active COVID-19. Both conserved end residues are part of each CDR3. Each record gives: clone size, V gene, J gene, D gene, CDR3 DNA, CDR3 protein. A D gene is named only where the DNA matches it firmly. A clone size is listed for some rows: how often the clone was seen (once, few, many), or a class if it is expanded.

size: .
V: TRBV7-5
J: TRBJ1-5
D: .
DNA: .
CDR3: CISVPAAVPDRNRVSNQPQHF

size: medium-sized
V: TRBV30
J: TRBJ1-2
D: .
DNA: TGTGCCTGGAGTGAGGGGGGCTACACCTTC
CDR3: CAWSEGGYTF

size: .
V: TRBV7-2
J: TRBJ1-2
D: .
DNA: TGTGCCAGCAGCTCCCCCCAGGCAGCCTCCTATGGCTACACCTTC
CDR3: CASSSPQAASYGYTF

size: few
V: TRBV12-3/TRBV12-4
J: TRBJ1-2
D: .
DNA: TGTGCCAGCAGGACTCAGAATAACTATGGCTACACCTTC
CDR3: CASRTQNNYGYTF

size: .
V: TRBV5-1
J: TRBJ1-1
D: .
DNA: TGCGCCAGCAGTGATTGGGGTGAAGCTTTCTTT
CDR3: CASSDWGEAFF

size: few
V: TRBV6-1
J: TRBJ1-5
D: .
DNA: TGTGCCAGCAGTGAAGACGGAAATAGCAATCAGCCCCAGCATTTT
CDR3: CASSEDGNSNQPQHF

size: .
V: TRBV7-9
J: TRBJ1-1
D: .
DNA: TGTGCCAGCAGCTTAGCGCTAGGGTCCACTGAAGCTTTCTTT
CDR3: CASSLALGSTEAFF

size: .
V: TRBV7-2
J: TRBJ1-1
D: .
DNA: TGTGCCAGCAGCCCATCGGGGGAGTCTGAAGCTTTCTTT
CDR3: CASSPSGESEAFF

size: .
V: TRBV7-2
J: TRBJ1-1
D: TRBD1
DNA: TGTGCCAGCAGCCGGACAGGAAGGGCGATCACTGAAGCTTTCTTT
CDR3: CASSRTGRAITEAFF

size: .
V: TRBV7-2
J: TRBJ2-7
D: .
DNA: TGTGCCAGCAGCTTAGCCCCGGATCCTTCCTACGAGCAGTACTTC
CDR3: CASSLAPDPSYEQYF

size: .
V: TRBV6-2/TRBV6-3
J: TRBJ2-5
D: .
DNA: TGTGCCAGCAAAGGTAGATCCCAAGAGACCCAGTACTTC
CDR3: CASKGRSQETQYF

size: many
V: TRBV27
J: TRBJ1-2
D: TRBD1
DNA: TGTGCCAGCAGACCGGGACAGGGTAGCTACACCTTC
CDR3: CASRPGQGSYTF

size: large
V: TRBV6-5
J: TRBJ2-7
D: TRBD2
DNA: TGTGCCAGCAGCGGGGGGGGACTAGCGTACGAGCAGTACTTC
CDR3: CASSGGGLAYEQYF

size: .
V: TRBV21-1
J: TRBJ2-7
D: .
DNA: TGTGCCAGCAGCAAAGTAAAGACGGCGGTGGACCCCTACGAGCAGTACTTC
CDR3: CASSKVKTAVDPYEQYF

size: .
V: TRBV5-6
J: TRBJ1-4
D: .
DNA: TGTGCCAGCAGCTTCCCCGGGGACCTTAATGAAAAACTGTTTTTT
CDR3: CASSFPGDLNEKLFF

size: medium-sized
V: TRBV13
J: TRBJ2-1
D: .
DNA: TGTGCCAGCAGCCCTTCCTTCCTAGTGAGCTCCTACAATGAGCAGTTCTTC
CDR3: CASSPSFLVSSYNEQFF

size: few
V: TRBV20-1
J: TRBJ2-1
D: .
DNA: TGCAGTGCTAACCCCCCGAGGGGTTTGGACAATGAGCAGTTCTTC
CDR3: CSANPPRGLDNEQFF

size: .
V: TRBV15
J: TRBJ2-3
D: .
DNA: TGTGCCACCAGCAACCTCTTAGTTACGCAGTATTTT
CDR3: CATSNLLVTQYF

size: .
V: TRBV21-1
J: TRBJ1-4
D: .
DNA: TGTGCCAGCAGCACCCGACAGGGGGGTGGGGAAAAACTGTTTTTT
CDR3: CASSTRQGGGEKLFF

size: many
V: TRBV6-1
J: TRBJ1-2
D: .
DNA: TGTGCCAGCAGTGAGACGGTCTCAACGATTCGCTACACCTTC
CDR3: CASSETVSTIRYTF

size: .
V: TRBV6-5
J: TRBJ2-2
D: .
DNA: .
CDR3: CASRLNPSGANVLTFGAGTGELFF

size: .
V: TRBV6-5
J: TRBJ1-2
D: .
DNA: TGTGCCAGCAGTAAAGAGGGGGGGGCGGGCTATGGCTACACCTTC
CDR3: CASSKEGGAGYGYTF

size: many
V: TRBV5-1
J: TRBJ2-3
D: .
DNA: TGCGCCAGCAGCTTGGCTCCACAGGATACGCAGTATTTT
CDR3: CASSLAPQDTQYF

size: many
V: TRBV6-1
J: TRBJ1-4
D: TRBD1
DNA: TGTGCCAGCAGTGCAGGACAGGGTGGGCAGTCTACGTTTTTT
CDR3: CASSAGQGGQSTFF

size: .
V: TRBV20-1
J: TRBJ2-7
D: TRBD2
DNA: TGCAGTGCCAGTCATGCCGGGGGGACGTCCTACGAGCAGTACTTC
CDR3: CSASHAGGTSYEQYF

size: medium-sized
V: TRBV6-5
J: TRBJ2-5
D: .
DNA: TGTGCCAGCAGCGACGACACATTGGGGAGAACACAAGAGACCCAGTACTTC
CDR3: CASSDDTLGRTQETQYF

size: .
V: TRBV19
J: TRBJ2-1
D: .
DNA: TGTGCCAGTAGTATAGATGGCGGAGGGGCCTACAATGAGCAGTTCTTC
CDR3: CASSIDGGGAYNEQFF

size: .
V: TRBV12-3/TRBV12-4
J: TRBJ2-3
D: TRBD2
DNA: TGTGCCACCGGGGATGCTAGCGGGGTAGATACGCAGTATTTT
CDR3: CATGDASGVDTQYF

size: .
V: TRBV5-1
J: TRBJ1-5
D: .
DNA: TGCGCCAGCAGCTTGGCTAGTGGTCTCAATCAGCCCCAGCATTTT
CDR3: CASSLASGLNQPQHF

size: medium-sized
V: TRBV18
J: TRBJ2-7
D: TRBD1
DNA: TGTGCCAGCTCACGACCCGGGACAGACTCCTACGAGCAGTACTTC
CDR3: CASSRPGTDSYEQYF

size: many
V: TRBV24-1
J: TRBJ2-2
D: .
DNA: TGTGCCACCCCCCTTGCAGCGTGGGGCGGGGAGCTGTTTTTT
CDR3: CATPLAAWGGELFF

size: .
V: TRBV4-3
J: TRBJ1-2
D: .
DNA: TGCGCCAGCAGCCAAGATACTCCAAACTATGGCTACACCTTC
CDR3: CASSQDTPNYGYTF

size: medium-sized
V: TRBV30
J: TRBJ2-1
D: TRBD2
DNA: TGTGCCTCCGACCCCACTAGCGGGACCTACAATGAGCAGTTCTTC
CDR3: CASDPTSGTYNEQFF

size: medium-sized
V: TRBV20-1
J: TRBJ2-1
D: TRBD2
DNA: TGCAGTGCGGAGGGCGGGGGGGATTACTACAATGAGCAGTTCTTC
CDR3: CSAEGGGDYYNEQFF

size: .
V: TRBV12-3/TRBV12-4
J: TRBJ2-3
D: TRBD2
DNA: TGTGCCAGCAGTTCGGGGAGACTAGCGGGAGGGTATTTT
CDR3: CASSSGRLAGGYF